The clone carrying this T cell receptor beta chain was counted a few times. Unique molecular identifiers were used in preparing the TCRbeta library. A single record per CDR3 protein comes from TCRdb applying MiXCR to the PCR reads. The table has 500,000 to 750,000 distinct CDR3 sequences, 25% to 30% seen once; the top ten hold around a third. This sample stems from a study of T-cell reconstitution after alpha-beta-depleted transplantation in children. V lost 4 bases, J lost 4 bases, and 19 bases stayed unmatched. Per the germline V gene, CDR1 is MGHRA and CDR2 is YSYEKL. The CDR3 runs to 19 residues. This material consisted of PBMCs, taken before TCRalphabeta/CD19-depleted stem cell transplant. This chain connects TRBV4-1 to TRBJ2-1, with 7 bases aligning to TRBD2. The receptor comes from a boy under two years old with Wiskott-Aldrich syndrome, due to receive a stem cell transplant. This CDR3 is CASSPQAGRVAANYNEQFF. CDR3 DNA: TGCGCCAGCAGCCCTCAGGCGGGGAGGGTAGCGGCCAATTACAATGAGCAGTTCTTC.